The rows below give T cell receptor beta chains drawn from one sample of a study of T cell responses to AZD1222 COVID-19 vaccine. Libraries were prepared by immunoSEQ multiplex PCR; TCRdb keeps only in-frame clonotypes and omits some of them. Of about 70,000 clones in the sample, over 75% were seen once. Sequencing was performed on peripheral blood, taken 28 days after the second AZD1222 dose. The receptors were sampled from an adult who received the AZD1222 COVID-19 vaccine. The CDR3 runs from the conserved cysteine through the conserved F or W. Each record gives: J gene, V gene, clone size, CDR3 protein. Clone size is not always given. Where it is, it says once, few, many or a class for expanded clones.

J: TRBJ2-7; V: TRBV7-6; size: -; CDR3: CASSPRHGDYEQYF
J: TRBJ1-2; V: TRBV2; size: -; CDR3: CASRGGRVYYGYTF
J: TRBJ2-5; V: TRBV5-8; size: once; CDR3: CASSLQGQSNQETQYF
J: TRBJ1-2; V: TRBV6-5; size: -; CDR3: CASSYGLNNYGYTF
J: TRBJ1-4; V: TRBV19; size: -; CDR3: CASSNGQVKLAEKLFF
J: TRBJ1-2; V: TRBV19; size: -; CDR3: CASDEPGQGFRGYTF
J: TRBJ1-1; V: TRBV30; size: once; CDR3: CAWSSRVNTEAFF
J: TRBJ1-1; V: TRBV28; size: -; CDR3: CASSFSDGAEAFF
J: TRBJ1-4; V: TRBV2; size: -; CDR3: CASRAGTTNEKLFF
J: TRBJ1-4; V: TRBV7-6; size: -; CDR3: CASSLEPQHNEKLFF
J: TRBJ2-7; V: TRBV13; size: many; CDR3: CASSLDGGRADEQYF
J: TRBJ2-2; V: TRBV7-6; size: -; CDR3: CASSLDRMRANTGELFF
J: TRBJ1-2; V: TRBV27; size: -; CDR3: CASSAGRLYGYTF
J: TRBJ2-7; V: TRBV7-9; size: -; CDR3: CASSFRTSGEEEQYF
J: TRBJ1-1; V: TRBV7-9; size: -; CDR3: CASTWSLNTEAFF
J: TRBJ2-7; V: TRBV2; size: -; CDR3: CASSGTGPPVEQYF
J: TRBJ1-2; V: TRBV2; size: -; CDR3: CASSPHRDRYGYTF
J: TRBJ1-1; V: TRBV7-3; size: once; CDR3: CASSLGDSTTTEAFF
J: TRBJ1-2; V: TRBV5-6; size: few; CDR3: CASSSGNYGYTF
J: TRBJ2-7; V: TRBV5-6; size: -; CDR3: CASSRSLGTDSYEQYF
J: TRBJ1-3; V: TRBV6-5; size: -; CDR3: CASTQWGRAGNTIYF
J: TRBJ2-1; V: TRBV5-1; size: -; CDR3: CASSFGDEQFF
J: TRBJ2-7; V: TRBV6-5; size: -; CDR3: CASRNRGTGGYEQYF
J: TRBJ2-3; V: TRBV5-1; size: -; CDR3: CASSFPGAEDTQYF
J: TRBJ1-2; V: TRBV4-3; size: -; CDR3: CASSQDLNYGYTF
J: TRBJ2-7; V: TRBV6-2/TRBV6-3; size: -; CDR3: CASSRGGPGTYEQYF
J: TRBJ1-1; V: TRBV9; size: -; CDR3: CASSVGKTGSTEAFF
J: TRBJ1-2; V: TRBV7-8; size: -; CDR3: CASSWRRGPNYGYTF
J: TRBJ2-1; V: TRBV11-3; size: -; CDR3: CASSLGTSGSTQFF
J: TRBJ2-1; V: TRBV2; size: -; CDR3: CASFRTSGVNEQFF
J: TRBJ1-2; V: TRBV7-3; size: once; CDR3: CASSPDRGLGYTF
J: TRBJ2-2; V: TRBV30; size: -; CDR3: CAWRVMSGELFF
J: TRBJ2-3; V: TRBV2; size: -; CDR3: CASRPGTSGVDTQYF
J: TRBJ1-3; V: TRBV3-1/TRBV3-2; size: -; CDR3: CASSLSSGNTIYF
J: TRBJ1-1; V: TRBV5-6; size: -; CDR3: CASSPQGTEAFF
J: TRBJ2-7; V: TRBV27; size: -; CDR3: CASSRRDGTYEQYF
J: TRBJ1-3; V: TRBV9; size: -; CDR3: CASSVQGAGNTIYF
J: TRBJ1-5; V: TRBV12-3/TRBV12-4; size: -; CDR3: CASSINDGPQHF
J: TRBJ1-2; V: TRBV30; size: -; CDR3: CAWSVPGAGLYGYTF
J: TRBJ2-5; V: TRBV6-2/TRBV6-3; size: -; CDR3: CASSYSGETQYF
J: TRBJ2-1; V: TRBV28; size: -; CDR3: CASSRPDVYNEQFF
J: TRBJ2-5; V: TRBV5-1; size: -; CDR3: CASSTDRGLRETQYF
J: TRBJ2-7; V: TRBV2; size: -; CDR3: CASSMGQTYEQYF
J: TRBJ2-7; V: TRBV7-6; size: -; CDR3: CASSLVGTGGDEQYF
J: TRBJ2-2; V: TRBV4-1; size: -; CDR3: CASSQLADATGELFF
J: TRBJ1-2; V: TRBV5-5; size: few; CDR3: CASSLVGGASFGYTF
J: TRBJ1-5; V: TRBV5-6; size: -; CDR3: CASSLGRTVWPQHF
J: TRBJ2-7; V: TRBV5-5; size: -; CDR3: CASRIRLSAEQYF
J: TRBJ2-7; V: TRBV2; size: -; CDR3: CASSPEQGYEQYF